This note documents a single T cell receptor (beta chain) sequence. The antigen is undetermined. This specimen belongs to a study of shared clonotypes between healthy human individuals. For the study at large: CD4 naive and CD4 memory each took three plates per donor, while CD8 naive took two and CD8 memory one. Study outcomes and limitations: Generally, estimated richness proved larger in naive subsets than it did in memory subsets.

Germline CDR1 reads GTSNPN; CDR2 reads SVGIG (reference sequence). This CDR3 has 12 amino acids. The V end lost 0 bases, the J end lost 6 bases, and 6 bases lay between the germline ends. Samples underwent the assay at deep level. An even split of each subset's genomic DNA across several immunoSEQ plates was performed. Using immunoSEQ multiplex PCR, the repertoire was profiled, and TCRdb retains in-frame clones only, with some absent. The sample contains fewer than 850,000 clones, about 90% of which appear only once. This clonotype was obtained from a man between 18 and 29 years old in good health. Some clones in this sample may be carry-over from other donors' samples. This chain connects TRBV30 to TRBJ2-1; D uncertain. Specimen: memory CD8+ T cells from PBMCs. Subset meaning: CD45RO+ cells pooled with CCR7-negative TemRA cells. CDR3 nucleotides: TGTGCCTGGAGTGTACGGCCCAATGAGCAGTTCTTC. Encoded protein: CAWSVRPNEQFF.